Listed here are 9 T cell receptor beta chains from one sample, sequenced in a study of Graves' ophthalmopathy and Graves' hyperthyroidism. CDR3 regions of TCR beta were amplified from RNA transcripts. An opening RT-PCR round employed HTBI primers and preceded a second-round multiplex PCR. TCRdb fed the multiplex PCR reads into MiXCR, producing one record per CDR3 protein. The data contain a few hundred thousand distinct CDR3 sequences, approximately 18% of them singletons. What was sequenced was peripheral blood. The origin of the receptors is an adult woman with stable Graves' hyperthyroidism.

Ten or more counts support this clonotype. The gene calls are TRBV18 and TRBJ2-2; no clear D. This CDR3 contains 15 residues. Germline V gives CDR1 KGHSH, CDR2 LQKENI. V lost 3 bases, J lost 0 bases, and 8 bases lay in between. The CDR3 bases are TGTGCCAGCTCACCTCGCCACGCGAACACCGGGGAGCTGTTTTTT. As protein: CASSPRHANTGELFF.

In its sample, this clonotype was seen many times. V is TRBV2 and J is TRBJ2-7, with D possibly TRBD1 on 5 matching bases. Trimming took off 5 bases at V and 0 bases at J, with 11 bases between the two ends. The CDR3 contains 14 residues. Germline CDR1 reads SNHLY; CDR2 reads FYNNEI. The CDR3 loop is CASSPQQVSYEQYF. CDR3 nucleotide sequence: TGTGCCAGCAGTCCACAACAGGTCTCCTACGAGCAGTACTTC.

About this clonotype: The junction and the germline gene differ at one end; a read error may be behind it. The chain couples TRBV30 to TRBJ2-7; unclear D gene. CDR1 and CDR2 from the germline V gene are GTSNPN and SVGIG (reference sequence). The CDR3 consists of 12 residues. The CDR3 reads CAWSARAYEQCF. Written as DNA, the CDR3 is TGTGCCTGGAGTGCACGGGCCTACGAGCAGTGCTTC.

CDR3 amino acids: CASSQDAGGTGYTF. The DNA for the CDR3 is TGTGCCAGCAGCCAAGATGCAGGGGGCACTGGCTACACCTTC. The chain carries TRBV3-1 and TRBJ1-2, with 8 bases aligning to TRBD1. Trimming cost V 0 bases and J 7 bases; bases outside gene matches: 4. The length of the CDR3 is 14 residues. Per the germline V gene, CDR1 is LGHDT and CDR2 is YNNKEL (reference sequence).

This clonotype came up many times. The chain recombines TRBV12-3 or TRBV12-4 with TRBJ1-1; the D is unclear. The CDR3 covers 12 residues. Deletions cut 2 bases from V and 5 bases from J, with 6 bases between. Here the CDR3 reads CASSLLFTEAFF. DNA of the CDR3: TGTGCCAGCAGTTTATTGTTTACTGAAGCTTTCTTT.

This clonotype was seen many times. This rearrangement joins TRBV28 to TRBJ2-7; D unresolved. The CDR3 has 11 amino acids. Looked up from germline, CDR1 is MDHEN and CDR2 is SYDVKM. Deletions cut 5 bases from V and 7 bases from J, with 9 bases between. The DNA of the CDR3 is TGTGCCAGCAGTCACCGACGGGAGCAGTACTTC. Amino acids: CASSHRREQYF.

This clonotype was counted ten times or more. DNA for the CDR3: TGTGCCACCAGTGACTCGACAGGGGAGGGCACTGAAGCTTTCTTT. Translation: CATSDSTGEGTEAFF. V and J are TRBV24-1 and TRBJ1-1; 8 bases line up with TRBD1. The CDR3 runs to 15 residues. In germline, CDR1 is KGHDR, CDR2 SFDVKD. With 4 bases clipped from V and 4 bases from J, the junction kept 7 bases outside the gene matches.

Ten or more counts support this clonotype. This CDR3 is CSVGKKTGRSSYEQYF. CDR3 in DNA: TGCAGCGTTGGCAAAAAAACGGGACGGTCCTCCTACGAGCAGTACTTC. The chain combines TRBV29-1 with TRBJ2-7; D might be TRBD1 or TRBD2, each matching 5 bases. The V gene's germline CDR1 is SQVTM and CDR2 ANQGSEA. V was pared by 4 bases and J by 0 bases, with 19 bases between. The CDR3 sequence is 16 residues long.

Ten or more counts support this clonotype. The V call is TRBV28, the J call TRBJ1-5; 12 nucleotides agree with TRBD1. Per the germline V gene, CDR1 is MDHEN and CDR2 is SYDVKM. The CDR3 contains 16 residues. After removal of 5 bases from V and 7 bases from J, the junction contained 9 bases not matched to a gene. DNA for the CDR3: TGTGCCAGCAGTCCAAAAGGGACAGGGGGCGTCCAGCCCCAGCATTTT. Its protein is CASSPKGTGGVQPQHF.